A single sample gave rise to the 2 T cell receptor beta chains below, sequenced in a study of post-analysis software for immune sequencing data. Study findings and constraints: Five TRBV segments, TRBV5-6, TRBV5-1 and TRBV20-1 among them, were found more frequent in patients than controls.

Each TCR beta cDNA library carried unique molecular identifiers. MiXCR, applied by TCRdb to the PCR reads, yields one record per CDR3 protein. The data hold hundreds of thousands of distinct CDR3 sequences, with less than 45% observed a single time. Which antigens these TCRs recognize remains unknown. The sample taken for sequencing was blood. The source of these receptors is a girl under 18 with multiple sclerosis.

The chain employs TRBV20-1 and TRBJ2-4; D is undetermined. The DNA matches TRBJ2-7 better at its end, which makes the J call doubtful. The CDR3 has 13 amino acids. In germline, CDR1 is DFQATT, CDR2 SNEGSKA (reference sequence). CDR3 sequence: CSARPSSLSEQYF. The CDR3 DNA follows: TGCAGTGCTAGACCCAGCTCCCTCTCCGAGCAGTACTTC.

The J gene is TRBJ2-3, the V gene TRBV5-5, with 14 nucleotides matching TRBD2. This CDR3 has 19 residues. The V gene's germline CDR1 is SGHKS and CDR2 YYEKEE (reference sequence). V gave up 0 bases and J gave up 3 bases; unmatched junction bases: 9. CDR3 nucleotides: TGTGCCAGCAGCTTGGGACCGGGACTAGCGGGAGCGGCGACAGATACGCAGTATTTT. Translated, it gives CASSLGPGLAGAATDTQYF.